Following are 22 T cell receptor beta chains from one sample sequenced in a study of blood T cell repertoires in COVID-19. Assay: immunoSEQ multiplex PCR; the TCRdb copy retains only in-frame clones and omits some. Here the sample spans around 99,000 clones, more than 65% being singletons. Sequenced material: peripheral blood. The receptors shown here come from a woman at least 80 years old with active or convalescent COVID-19.

The chain joins TRBV19 to TRBJ2-2, with D possibly TRBD2 on 7 matching bases. The CDR3 runs to 14 residues. Germline CDR1 reads LNHDA; CDR2 reads SQIVND (reference sequence). The V and J ends lost 5 bases and 5 bases respectively, with 12 bases between them. DNA of the CDR3: TGTGCCAGTAGTCGGGGGGCGCGGACCGGGGAGCTGTTTTTT. Encoded protein: CASSRGARTGELFF.

The chain joins TRBV5-1 to TRBJ2-1; no clear D gene. The germline V and J ends were trimmed by 0 bases and 7 bases, with 5 bases remaining between them. CDR3 length: 12 amino acids. In germline, CDR1 is SGHRS, CDR2 YFSETQ. In DNA form, the CDR3 reads TGCGCCAGCAGCTTGGGAGGTAATGAGCAGTTCTTC. Translated: CASSLGGNEQFF.

The rearrangement uses TRBV5-5 and TRBJ2-5, with 10 nucleotides matching TRBD2. J gave up 5 bases and V 4 bases, and 5 bases lay outside the gene matches. The CDR3 is 14 residues long. CDR1 and CDR2 (germline): SGHKS, YYEKEE (reference sequence). CDR3 residues: CASSRASGSETQYF. The CDR3 DNA sequence: TGTGCCAGCAGCCGGGCTAGCGGGAGTGAGACCCAGTACTTC.

This chain joins TRBV19 and TRBJ1-2; D may be TRBD1 (5 bases). CDR1 LNHDA and CDR2 SQIVND come from the germline V gene (reference sequence). The CDR3 is 14 residues long. V was pared by 4 bases and J by 4 bases, with 13 bases between. The CDR3 sequence: CASSKVGTTYGYTF. For the CDR3, the DNA is TGTGCCAGTAGTAAGGTGGGGACTACCTATGGCTACACCTTC.

The chain carries TRBV28 and TRBJ2-5; D not certain. The V end was cut by 10 bases, the J end by 5 bases, with 8 bases between. In germline, CDR1 is MDHEN, CDR2 SYDVKM. The length of the CDR3 is 10 residues. In DNA form, the CDR3 reads TGTGCCACCACTCGGGAGACCCAGTACTTC. This sequence encodes CATTRETQYF.

The chain employs TRBV7-3 and TRBJ2-1; 12 nucleotides agree with TRBD1. Trimming at V came to 2 bases and at J to 10 bases, leaving 6 bases not matched to a gene. The CDR3 totals 15 residues. From germline, CDR1 is SGHTA and CDR2 FQGTGA. CDR3 sequence: CASSLRDRGLGEQFF. The CDR3 coding sequence is TGTGCCAGCAGCTTACGGGACAGGGGGCTCGGGGAGCAGTTCTTC.

The V call is TRBV9, the J call TRBJ2-3, with TRBD1 identical over 7 bases. Germline V lookup: CDR1 SGDLS, CDR2 YYNGEE. Unmatched junction bases numbered 10, after V lost 3 bases and J lost 6 bases. The CDR3 contains 15 residues. The CDR3 region is CASSAQGPPVDTQYF. The CDR3, as DNA: TGTGCCAGCAGCGCACAGGGGCCACCTGTTGATACGCAGTATTTT.

This chain connects TRBV6-5 to TRBJ2-7; 7 bases line up with TRBD1. J gave up 1 base and V 6 bases, and 3 bases lay outside the gene matches. The CDR3 has 13 residues. Germline CDR1 reads MNHEY; CDR2 reads SVGAGI. CDR3 residues: CASRETGSYEQYF. The DNA for the CDR3 is TGTGCCAGCAGAGAGACAGGGTCCTACGAGCAGTACTTC.

The V and J genes are TRBV7-9 and TRBJ1-1, with D possibly being TRBD1 (6 bases). The V end was cut by 8 bases, the J end by 5 bases, with 12 bases between. The germline V gene has CDR1 SEHNR and CDR2 FQNEAQ (reference sequence). CDR3 length: 12 amino acids. The CDR3 nucleotides are TGTGCCAGCGGATCACAGGGTACTGAAGCTTTCTTT. Translated, it gives CASGSQGTEAFF.

J is TRBJ1-6 and V is TRBV10-3; 7 bases line up with TRBD1. With 10 bases clipped from V and 9 bases from J, the junction kept 3 bases outside the gene matches. This CDR3 contains 11 residues. CDR1 and CDR2 from the germline V gene are ENHRY and SYGVKD. Here the CDR3 DNA reads TGTGCCACCACAGGGGTTTCACCCCTCCACTTT. Residues: CATTGVSPLHF.

The rearrangement joins TRBV28 to TRBJ2-1, with D tentatively TRBD2 (5 bases). There are 12 residues in the CDR3. Per germline, CDR1 MDHEN and CDR2 SYDVKM. Trimming pared 8 bases from V and 1 base from J, leaving 6 bases between. As DNA, the CDR3 is TGTGCCAGCCGGGGTTCCTACAATGAGCAGTTCTTC. It is translated as CASRGSYNEQFF.

The chain carries TRBV27 and TRBJ2-1, with 7 positions matching TRBD1. CDR1 and CDR2 from the germline V gene are MNHEY and SMNVEV (reference sequence). The trim removed 2 bases at V and 4 bases at J, leaving 5 bases unmatched. CDR3 length equals 15 residues. CDR3 protein: CASSLRQGAYNEQFF. CDR3 bases: TGTGCCAGCAGTTTACGACAGGGAGCTTACAATGAGCAGTTCTTC.

The J gene is TRBJ2-7, the V gene TRBV27; perhaps TRBD2 as D (6 bases). Germline V CDR1 and CDR2: MNHEY, SMNVEV (reference sequence). Trimming removed 1 base at V and 3 bases at J, with 19 bases between. This CDR3 is built from 17 residues. CDR3 loop: CASSLYGGGDRGYEQYF. CDR3 bases: TGTGCCAGCAGTTTATACGGTGGCGGGGACCGAGGCTACGAGCAGTACTTC.

The V call is TRBV5-1, the J call TRBJ2-3; 8 bases fit TRBD2. Germline assignment: CDR1 SGHRS and CDR2 YFSETQ. V gave up 1 base and J gave up 4 bases; unmatched junction bases: 8. This CDR3 comprises 16 residues. The CDR3 here is CASSLFPGGMADTQYF. CDR3 nucleotides: TGCGCCAGCAGCTTGTTCCCGGGAGGGATGGCAGATACGCAGTATTTT.

The chain recombines TRBV19 with TRBJ1-1; D remains unclear. V dropped 4 bases and J dropped 3 bases, with 6 bases sitting between them. This CDR3 has 12 residues. Germline values: CDR1 LNHDA, CDR2 SQIVND (reference sequence). CDR3 region: CASSSAYTEAFF. CDR3 sequence (DNA): TGTGCCAGTAGTAGTGCGTACACTGAAGCTTTCTTT. Full variable domain (outside the CDR3, taken from reference TRBV19 and TRBJ1-1): DGGITQSPKYLFRKEGQNVTLSCEQNLNHDAMYWYRQDPGQGLRLIYYSQIVNDFQKGDIAEGYSVSREKKESFPLTVTSAQKNPTAFYLCASSSAYTEAFFGQGTRLTVV.

V is TRBV27 and J is TRBJ1-2, with D possibly matching TRBD1 (5 bases). This CDR3 is built from 14 residues. The germline V gene encodes CDR1 MNHEY and CDR2 SMNVEV (reference sequence). Trimming pared 6 bases from V and 5 bases from J, leaving 16 bases between. In DNA form, the CDR3 reads TGTGCCAGCAGCCGGGGGGGGTGGCTTTATGGCTACACCTTC. This gives the protein CASSRGGWLYGYTF.

This chain joins TRBV24-1 and TRBJ1-5, with TRBD1 matching 9 bases. The CDR3 is 15 residues long. Trimming removed 4 bases from V and 5 bases from J; junction bases left unmatched: 5. The germline CDR1 and CDR2 sequences are KGHDR and SFDVKD. The CDR3 DNA reads as TGTGCCACCAGTGACGCCGGGACAGGGCATCAGCCCCAGCATTTT. This gives the protein CATSDAGTGHQPQHF.

The chain joins TRBV29-1 to TRBJ2-5; 7 nucleotides line up with TRBD2. CDR1 is SQVTM, CDR2 ANQGSEA, per germline. The CDR3 totals 13 residues. V lost 7 bases to trimming and J lost 2 bases; unmatched junction nucleotides: 7. DNA for the CDR3: TGCAGCGCACTAGCGCACATTCAAGAGACCCAGTACTTC. Protein product: CSALAHIQETQYF.

This chain connects TRBV3-1 (or the pseudogene TRBV3-2) to TRBJ1-1; 9 positions agree with TRBD1. Germline-derived CDR1 and CDR2 are LGHDT and YNNKEL (reference sequence). V shed 4 bases, J shed 1 base, and the junction held 1 base outside the gene matches. CDR3 size: 14 residues. The CDR3 is CASSRTGENTEAFF. CDR3 DNA: TGTGCCAGCAGCCGGACAGGGGAGAACACTGAAGCTTTCTTT.

This chain joins TRBV7-9 and TRBJ2-7; no firm D call. Per the germline V gene, CDR1 is SEHNR and CDR2 is FQNEAQ (reference sequence). V was clipped by 5 bases and J by 2 bases, with 10 bases between them. There are 13 residues in the CDR3. CDR3 region: CASSVLRPYEQYF. CDR3 nucleotide sequence: TGTGCCAGCAGCGTACTCAGGCCCTACGAGCAGTACTTC. The variable domain in full, with the rest retrieved from reference TRBV7-9 and TRBJ2-7, is DTGVSQNPRHKITKRGQNVTFRCDPISEHNRLYWYRQTLGQGPEFLTYFQNEAQLEKSRLLSDRFSAERPKGSFSTLEIQRTEQGDSAMYLCASSVLRPYEQYFGPGTRLTVT.

The CDR3 DNA reads TGTGCCAGCAGCCAAGATTTTAGCGGGAACAATGAGCAGTTCTTC. Its protein product is CASSQDFSGNNEQFF. V gene TRBV3-1 (or the pseudogene TRBV3-2) combines with J gene TRBJ2-1; TRBD2 aligns across 8 bases. The CDR3 is 15 residues long. V lost 0 bases, J lost 5 bases, and 3 bases stayed unmatched. Germline V gene sequence: CDR1 LGHDT, CDR2 YNNKEL (reference sequence).

The V call is TRBV6-5, the J call TRBJ2-1; D is perhaps TRBD1 (6 bases). CDR1 and CDR2 from the germline V gene are MNHEY and SVGAGI. The V and J ends lost 4 bases and 7 bases respectively, with 20 bases between them. The CDR3 runs to 16 residues. In DNA, the CDR3 is TGTGCCAGCAGTTTCCGGGACAAGCTTGTGAAAAATGAGCAGTTCTTC. Its translation is CASSFRDKLVKNEQFF.